The clone carrying this T cell receptor beta chain was seen a few times. Its target is not known. These data originate in a study of T cell repertoires in aging, cancer and after chemotherapy. The overall study: Chronic lymphocytic leukemia patients on fludarabine- or bendamustine-based regimens gave paired samples before and after chemotherapy.

Rearranged V-D-J TRB sequences were amplified with a mixed TRB-A/B primer pool. TCRdb recomputed calls from the multiplex PCR reads with MiXCR, one row per CDR3 protein. This table holds around 4,300 distinct CDR3 sequences, about two fifths found once. Peripheral blood genomic DNA, not sorted cells or RNA, was the template. Germline loops: CDR1 MNHEY, CDR2 SVGAGI. This CDR3 comprises 14 residues. The V gene lost 9 bases and the J gene lost 7 bases, with 16 bases spanning the gap. Study-level points and caveats: Compared with age-matched healthy donors, untreated hematological or solid cancer patients showed higher blood TCR clonality.

Sequences were obtained from blood. The chain is built from TRBV6-5 and TRBJ2-6; D tentatively fits TRBD1 or TRBD2 (5 bases each). The origin of this receptor is a human donor with a blood cancer. The DNA of the CDR3 is TGTGCCAGTAGGGCCGGGACCCTCGCCAACGTCCTGACTTTC. Its translation is CASRAGTLANVLTF.